Listed below are T cell receptor beta chains from one sample, sequenced in a study of molecular identifiers for immune sequencing clone quantification. MiXCR, applied by TCRdb to the PCR reads, yields one record per CDR3 protein. The sample shows some 650,000 distinct CDR3 sequences, less than 20% of them seen only once. The sequencing sample was made of naive CD8+ T cells from blood, with Jurkat cell RNA spiked in. These receptors originate from a human donor in good health. Some libraries in this study had Jurkat cell RNA spiked in. CDR3s include the opening cysteine and the closing phenylalanine or tryptophan. D genes are given only for firm matches. Clone size is given for some rows only: seen once, a few or many times, or a class if the clone is expanded.

CDR3 DNA,CDR3 protein,J gene,D gene,clone size,V gene
TGTGCCAGCAGTTTATCAAGGGTTTCCGGAGAGACCCAGTACTTC,CASSLSRVSGETQYF,TRBJ2-5,NA,NA,TRBV28
TGTGCCAGCAGCAACATTGAGGGGACAGGCGACAATGAGCAGTTCTTC,CASSNIEGTGDNEQFF,TRBJ2-1,TRBD1,NA,TRBV13
TGTGCCAGCAGTTTATCGAGTGGAGGGGGGTCTAGCACAGATACGCAGTATTTT,CASSLSSGGGSSTDTQYF,TRBJ2-3,NA,many,TRBV27
TGCGCCAGCAGCTTAGACAGGGGAGTGAACACTGAAGCTTTCTTT,CASSLDRGVNTEAFF,TRBJ1-1,TRBD1,many,TRBV5-1
TGTGCCAGCAGTCTTATATCCCCCCAAGAGACCCAGTACTTC,CASSLISPQETQYF,TRBJ2-5,NA,many,TRBV6-1
TGTGCCAGCACGGATGGGATCCAAGAGACCCAGTACTTC,CASTDGIQETQYF,TRBJ2-5,NA,many,TRBV12-3/TRBV12-4
TGTGCCACCGACCAGGCAGGGCCAAACACTGAAGCTTTCTTT,CATDQAGPNTEAFF,TRBJ1-1,NA,many,TRBV6-2/TRBV6-3
TGCGCCAGCAGCCAAGAATGGCAGGCGAGGTACAATGAGCAGTTCTTC,CASSQEWQARYNEQFF,TRBJ2-1,NA,many,TRBV4-1
TGTGCCAGCAGCCCCCTCCTAAGGAACACCGGGGAGCTGTTTTTT,CASSPLLRNTGELFF,TRBJ2-2,NA,many,TRBV7-6
TGTGCCAGCTCACCACCCGGGGAGCAGTTCTTC,CASSPPGEQFF,TRBJ2-1,NA,many,TRBV18
TGTGCCTTAAAAACGGGGGGGCGGGCCACTGAAGCTTTCTTT,CALKTGGRATEAFF,TRBJ1-1,NA,many,TRBV30
TGTGCCAGCAGATTGTCACTAGCGGGAGTTTATAATGAGCAGTTCTTC,CASRLSLAGVYNEQFF,TRBJ2-1,TRBD2,few,TRBV2
TGTGCCACCAGTGATTTGTGGGGGGATGAGCAGTTCTTC,CATSDLWGDEQFF,TRBJ2-1,NA,few,TRBV24-1
TGTGCCAGCAGCGTAGTCCCCGGGGTCAACGAGCAGTACTTC,CASSVVPGVNEQYF,TRBJ2-7,NA,many,TRBV9
TGTGCCAGCAGCTCCAAGGGACAGGGCCAAAACATTCAGTACTTC,CASSSKGQGQNIQYF,TRBJ2-4,TRBD1,few,TRBV13
TGCAGCGTTTCAACTAGCGGGAAAAGCTCCTACAATGAGCAGTTCTTC,CSVSTSGKSSYNEQFF,TRBJ2-1,TRBD2,many,TRBV29-1
TGTGCCAGCAGTATAAAGCGGGACCTTACCTACGAGCAGTACTTC,CASSIKRDLTYEQYF,TRBJ2-7,TRBD2,NA,TRBV6-6
TGCGCCAGCAGCCAAGCAGGGAGAAGCTCCTACGAGCAGTACTTC,CASSQAGRSSYEQYF,TRBJ2-7,NA,many,TRBV4-1
TGTGCCAGCAGCGTAGCTAGTGGCCACCTCTCTGGAAACACCATATATTTT,CASSVASGHLSGNTIYF,TRBJ1-3,NA,many,TRBV9
TGTGCCAGCAGCATACAGGGGGCGAGGTACTACTACGAGCAGTACTTC,CASSIQGARYYYEQYF,TRBJ2-7,TRBD1,many,TRBV27
TGTGCCAGCAGCCCCGGACTGGGGGGTAATGAGCAGTTCTTC,CASSPGLGGNEQFF,TRBJ2-1,NA,many,TRBV7-2
TGTGCCAGCATTTTCCCGGACACCGGGGAGCTGTTTTTT,CASIFPDTGELFF,TRBJ2-2,NA,many,TRBV27
TGTGCCTGGAGTACAGGGGGTAGCGAGCAGTACTTC,CAWSTGGSEQYF,TRBJ2-7,TRBD1,many,TRBV30
TGTGCCAGCAGCAAAGCGCCCCACACCGGGGAGCTGTTTTTT,CASSKAPHTGELFF,TRBJ2-2,NA,NA,TRBV12-3/TRBV12-4
TGTGCCTTAACCTTTATTCGGGGGGGCGAGGAGCAGTTCTTC,CALTFIRGGEEQFF,TRBJ2-1,TRBD2,many,TRBV30
TGTGCCTGGAGAGTCTCGTACACCGGGGAGCTGTTTTTT,CAWRVSYTGELFF,TRBJ2-2,NA,NA,TRBV30
TGTGCCAGCAGTTTCGGGGGGGGTCGCTACGAGCAGTACTTC,CASSFGGGRYEQYF,TRBJ2-7,TRBD2,many,TRBV27
TGTGCCAGCAGCTTAGGCGACCGCCCGCGCACCGGGGAGCTGTTTTTT,CASSLGDRPRTGELFF,TRBJ2-2,NA,NA,TRBV13
TGCGCCAGCAGCCACAAGACAGGGGAGGGGGCCAACGTCCTGACTTTC,CASSHKTGEGANVLTF,TRBJ2-6,TRBD1,many,TRBV4-1
TGTGCCAGCGGTTACCGGGGGGCGTACGGGCAGTACTTC,CASGYRGAYGQYF,TRBJ2-7,NA,few,TRBV6-5
TGCGCCAGCAGCCAACCGGGACGGTCCTCTGGGGCCAACGTCCTGACTTTC,CASSQPGRSSGANVLTF,TRBJ2-6,NA,many,TRBV5-1
TGTGCGGGGGTCGCGCTCGTCCTGGAGACCCAGTACTTC,CAGVALVLETQYF,TRBJ2-5,NA,many,TRBV2
TGCAGTGCTAGAGCCATTACTAGCGGGAGGGGATGGGAGACCCAGTACTTC,CSARAITSGRGWETQYF,TRBJ2-5,TRBD2,NA,TRBV20-1
TGTGCCAGCAGTTCCTCACGTACCGGGGAGCTGTTTTTT,CASSSSRTGELFF,TRBJ2-2,NA,few,TRBV6-2/TRBV6-3
TGTGCCAGCAGTTTACGGGACATTAACACCGGGGAGCTGTTTTTT,CASSLRDINTGELFF,TRBJ2-2,NA,few,TRBV12-3/TRBV12-4
TGCGCCAGCAGTGAGTCTCACAGGGGTGGCAATCAGCCCCAGCATTTT,CASSESHRGGNQPQHF,TRBJ1-5,TRBD1,NA,TRBV10-2
TGTGCCAGCAGCCCCCGACTAGCGGCGTCCTACGAGCAGTACTTC,CASSPRLAASYEQYF,TRBJ2-7,TRBD2,NA,TRBV27
TGTGCCAGCAGCCAAGGGGTACGGGAGACGAACACCGGGGAGCTGTTTTTT,CASSQGVRETNTGELFF,TRBJ2-2,NA,many,TRBV14
TGCAGTGCTAGAGCCCTGGACGGCTATCAGCCCCAGCATTTT,CSARALDGYQPQHF,TRBJ1-5,NA,many,TRBV20-1
TGTGCCAGCAGCCAAGAGTACTTATATGGCTACACCTTC,CASSQEYLYGYTF,TRBJ1-2,NA,many,TRBV14
TGTGCCAGCAGTTTTGAAGGTCCCGGGAGCATTCAGTACTTC,CASSFEGPGSIQYF,TRBJ2-4,NA,many,TRBV12-3/TRBV12-4
TGTGCCAGCAGCGTAGGAGATAACTATGGCTACACCTTC,CASSVGDNYGYTF,TRBJ1-2,NA,many,TRBV9
TGTGCCAGCAGCCCGACAGGGGGTCACCACGAGCAGTACTTC,CASSPTGGHHEQYF,TRBJ2-7,TRBD1,NA,TRBV3-1
TGTGCCAGCAGTTCCGCCCGGGGGGCGGGAGACCCCTACGAGCAGTACTTC,CASSSARGAGDPYEQYF,TRBJ2-7,NA,NA,TRBV6-2/TRBV6-3
TGCGCCAGCAGCTCGCTACAGGGGGGGGCTGCGGACGTTCAGTACTTC,CASSSLQGGAADVQYF,TRBJ2-4,NA,few,TRBV5-1
TGCGCCAGCAGCCCTAGCTGGGGTCAGCCCCAGCATTTT,CASSPSWGQPQHF,TRBJ1-5,NA,many,TRBV4-3
TGTGCCAGCAGTTACCCTACTTTGACCCGCTTT,CASSYPTLTRF,TRBJ1-1,NA,many,TRBV6-2/TRBV6-3
TGTGCCAGCAGTTTAAGCGGACAGGGGCATTCACCCCTCCACTTT,CASSLSGQGHSPLHF,TRBJ1-6,TRBD1,many,TRBV12-3/TRBV12-4